This TCR beta chain came from a study of shared clonotypes between healthy human individuals. Naive CD8 populations comprised CD45RO-negative cells positively selected for CCR7, excluding terminally differentiated effector memory CD45RA+ cells. It was at deep level that the assay was run. Produced via immunoSEQ multiplex PCR; TCRdb's table is partial and in-frame only. The sample shows a few hundred thousand clones, around 95% of them seen only once. Germline CDR1 and CDR2: MGHRA and YSYEKL. With 0 bases clipped from V and 7 bases from J, the junction kept 14 bases outside the gene matches. The CDR3 consists of 18 residues.

The sequence came from a woman aged 25 to 45 in good health. J is TRBJ2-1 and V is TRBV4-1; TRBD1 aligns across 8 bases. Sequences were obtained from naive CD8+ T cells sorted from blood. The CDR3 loop reads CASSQDRERQGYENEQFF. CDR3 DNA: TGCGCCAGCAGCCAAGATAGAGAGAGACAGGGGTATGAAAATGAGCAGTTCTTC.